Shown below are 7 T cell receptor beta chains from a single sample sequenced in a study of CD8 T cells in ankylosing spondylitis. TCRdb passed the 5' RACE reads through MiXCR, listing each CDR3 protein once. The repertoire consists of about 240,000 distinct CDR3 sequences, with around 8% occurring once and the leading ten covering more than 4%. Sequencing was done on a sample of blood, either unsorted or a sorted T cell fraction (not recorded which). These receptors were taken from a female donor with ankylosing spondylitis or in good health (not recorded which).

This clonotype was seen more than once but under ten times. This chain connects TRBV7-2 to TRBJ2-1; the D is unclear. CDR3 size: 14 residues. Germline CDR1 is SGHTA and CDR2 is FQGNSA. V was trimmed by 4 bases and J by 10 bases, leaving 17 bases between them. The DNA of the CDR3 is TGTGCCAGCAGCTACCGTTACCGCGCCGGGGAGCAGTTCTTC. It is translated as CASSYRYRAGEQFF.

This clonotype was found many times. The V call is TRBV12-3 or TRBV12-4, the J call TRBJ1-1; a possible D gene is TRBD1 (5 bases). The CDR3 extends over 14 amino acids. The V and J ends lost 6 bases and 8 bases respectively, with 19 bases between them. CDR3 sequence (DNA): TGTGCCAGCAGCCGGGACTTATTTCCCCTCGAAGCTTTCTTT. Residues: CASSRDLFPLEAFF.

This clonotype was seen repeatedly, ten times or more. The rearrangement joins TRBV4-3 to TRBJ2-5, with 7 bases fitting TRBD1. Germline loops: CDR1 LGHNA, CDR2 YSLEER. The J segment lost 3 bases and the V segment lost 5 bases, leaving 9 bases of the junction unmatched. The CDR3 extends over 15 amino acids. CDR3 protein: CASSVTGIDKETQYF. The CDR3 DNA follows: TGCGCCAGCAGCGTGACAGGGATAGACAAAGAGACCCAGTACTTC.

J is TRBJ1-1 and V is TRBV6-5; TRBD1 might be the D (5 bases). Deletions cut 5 bases from V and 0 bases from J, with 10 bases between. The CDR3 has 14 amino acids. Germline lookup yields CDR1 MNHEY and CDR2 SVGAGI. The CDR3 DNA reads as TGTGCCAGCAGTCCAGGGTCGTTGAACACTGAAGCTTTCTTT. It specifies CASSPGSLNTEAFF.

This clonotype was picked up many times. V is TRBV13 and J is TRBJ2-2; 7 bases match TRBD2. The V and J ends lost 6 bases and 6 bases, in that order; junction bases with no gene match: 10. The CDR3 covers 15 residues. Germline V gene lookup returns CDR1 PRHDT and CDR2 FYEKMQ (reference sequence). The CDR3 DNA is TGTGCCAGCAGTATGACTAGCACCGTTCCCGGGGAGCTGTTTTTT. Encoded protein: CASSMTSTVPGELFF.

This clonotype was recorded many times. J is TRBJ2-3 and V is TRBV20-1, with unresolved D. CDR3 length: 13 residues. V was clipped by 2 bases and J by 5 bases, with 11 bases between them. CDR1 is DFQATT and CDR2 is SNEGSKA in the germline V gene (reference sequence). The CDR3 protein is CSARFPSGDTQYF. The DNA of the CDR3 is TGCAGTGCTAGATTCCCAAGTGGAGATACGCAGTATTTT.

This chain links TRBV7-2 with TRBJ2-6; D call uncertain. The V end lost 0 bases, the J end lost 4 bases, and 7 bases lay between the germline ends. This CDR3 contains 15 residues. Germline values: CDR1 SGHTA, CDR2 FQGNSA. The CDR3 DNA is TGTGCCAGCAGCTTAGCACCGTCAGGGGCCAACGTCCTGACTTTC. Amino acids: CASSLAPSGANVLTF. Complete variable domain (other parts from reference TRBV7-2 and TRBJ2-6): GAGVSQSPSNKVTEKGKDVELRCDPISGHTALYWYRQSLGQGLEFLIYFQGNSAPDKSGLPSDRFSAERTGGSVSTLTIQRTQQEDSAVYLCASSLAPSGANVLTFGAGSRLTVL.